Below are 21 T cell receptor beta chains sequenced from a single sample in a study of tumor-infiltrating lymphocytes in primary liver carcinoma. Total RNA (approximately 500 ng) served as template for TCR beta cDNA synthesis primed by a constant-region primer. Libraries covering TCR beta were generated through three nested multiplex PCR rounds (using a slightly modified ARM-PCR). Investigators reported that the first two PCR rounds, at 10 cycles each, used TRBV1-TRBV30 forward primers with a C-beta reverse primer. TCRdb re-derived calls from the multiplex PCR reads in MiXCR, one entry per CDR3 protein. This sample carries 90,000 to 150,000 distinct CDR3 sequences, around 70% of them seen once, and the ten largest clones take 7.5% to 10%. Scientists recovered RNA and DNA together from about 20-30 mg of unsorted bulk tissue. Sequencing was carried out using tumor-adjacent normal liver tissue. The receptor set was obtained from a woman aged 60-70 years with primary liver carcinoma and hepatitis B virus infection.

About this clonotype: A much larger clone sits a single nucleotide away, making a read error possible. The rearrangement links TRBV7-9 to TRBJ1-5; D is possibly TRBD1 (5 bases). The CDR3 has 16 amino acids. Germline assignment: CDR1 SEHNR and CDR2 FQNEAQ (reference sequence). Trimming removed 3 bases at V and 6 bases at J, with 18 bases between. CDR3 sequence: CASSLWEVGRGQPQHF. CDR3 nucleotides: TGTGCCAGCAGCTTGTGGGAGGTAGGGAGGGGTCAGCCCCAGCATTTT.

On this clonotype itself: The CDR3 does not close with the conserved phenylalanine or tryptophan, likely indicating a read error. The chain employs TRBV14 and TRBJ1-2, with 9 bases identical to TRBD1. CDR1 and CDR2 from the germline V gene are SGHDN and FVKESK. The CDR3 sequence is 15 residues long. This chain's CDR3 is CASSQDTGGVYGYTL. As DNA, the CDR3 is TGTGCCAGCAGTCAAGATACAGGGGGCGTCTATGGCTACACCCTC.

The chain combines TRBV11-1 with TRBJ2-7; 8 positions match TRBD1. The germline V gene has CDR1 SGHAT and CDR2 FQDESV (reference sequence). J gave up 6 bases and V 5 bases, and 12 bases lay outside the gene matches. The CDR3 covers 15 residues. CDR3 sequence reads: CASSLGQGIIGEQYF. In DNA, the CDR3 is TGTGCCAGCAGCCTTGGACAGGGAATAATTGGCGAGCAGTACTTC.

The chain links TRBV29-1 to TRBJ1-1; D is possibly TRBD1 (5 bases). Trimming took off 7 bases at V and 1 base at J, with 19 bases between the two ends. This CDR3 spans 15 amino acids. The V gene's germline CDR1 is SQVTM and CDR2 ANQGSEA. The CDR3 region is CSAPGGKGANTEAFF. The CDR3, as DNA: TGCAGCGCCCCGGGGGGGAAGGGAGCGAACACTGAAGCTTTCTTT.

This clonotype was seen at least ten times. This rearrangement joins TRBV6-2 or TRBV6-3 to TRBJ2-3; D gene ambiguous. The CDR3 loop spans 12 amino acids. The germline V gene encodes CDR1 MNHEY and CDR2 SVGEGT. The V end was cut by 5 bases, the J end by 5 bases, with 8 bases between. For the CDR3, the DNA is TGTGCCAGCAGTGACTTACTAGATACGCAGTATTTT. It encodes CASSDLLDTQYF.

The CDR3 DNA reads TGTGCCAGCAGTTTAGCCCTCCCGGGATCTAGCGCCCCCGGGGAGCTGTTTTTT. It encodes CASSLALPGSSAPGELFF. The rearrangement uses TRBV12-3 or TRBV12-4 and TRBJ2-2, with D possibly TRBD2 on 6 matching bases. With 0 bases removed from V and 6 bases from J, the gap between germline ends came to 20 bases. This CDR3 contains 18 residues.

The gene calls are TRBV14 and TRBJ2-4; D perhaps matches TRBD1 (6 bases). Germline assignment: CDR1 SGHDN and CDR2 FVKESK. There are 16 residues in the CDR3. Trimming took off 7 bases at V and 0 bases at J, with 16 bases between the two ends. In DNA, the CDR3 is TGTGCCAGCAACCACAGGGCAGGAGTAGCCAAAAACATTCAGTACTTC. Protein: CASNHRAGVAKNIQYF.

Remarks on this clonotype: This may be a read error, as it is one base from a much larger clone. V and J are TRBV5-1 and TRBJ2-5; 7 bases map to TRBD1. Germline lookup yields CDR1 SGHRS and CDR2 YFSETQ. The CDR3 is 16 amino acids. This chain's CDR3 is CASSLNIGTAQGTQYF. CDR3 bases: TGCGCCAGCAGCTTGAACATCGGGACAGCGCAAGGGACCCAGTACTTC.

The chain employs TRBV10-2 and TRBJ1-1, with 10 bases aligning to TRBD1. Looked up from germline, CDR1 is WSHSY and CDR2 is SAAADI. V trimming: 2 bases; J trimming: 6 bases; junction bases outside the gene matches: 9. This CDR3 comprises 16 residues. The CDR3, as DNA: TGCGCCAGCAGTGAGAGGGACAGGGGAGATTTTGCTGAAGCTTTCTTT. This translates into CASSERDRGDFAEAFF.

Concerning this clonotype itself: A junction end diverges from the germline sequence, so it may reflect a read error. The chain uses TRBV2 and TRBJ2-1; unclear D gene. The CDR3 length is 16 residues. Germline CDR1 reads SNHLY; CDR2 reads FYNNEI. The CDR3 spells CVSSDSGMSSYNEQFF. The DNA of the CDR3 is TGTGTCAGCAGTGACTCGGGTATGAGCTCCTACAATGAGCAGTTCTTC.

Turning to this clonotype: At one end, the junction sequence differs from germline, possibly due to a read error. The chain is built from TRBV12-3 or TRBV12-4 and TRBJ1-6; D is unclear. The CDR3 contains 15 residues. In nucleotides, the CDR3 is TGTGTCAGCAGTCCCGAGGGATCCTATAATTCACCCCTCCACTTT. Translated, it gives CVSSPEGSYNSPLHF.

The chain combines TRBV16 with TRBJ2-1; D is uncertain. The CDR3 is 13 residues long. Germline lookup yields CDR1 KGHSY and CDR2 FQNENV. V shed 7 bases and J shed 8 bases, with 15 bases lying between them. In DNA form, the CDR3 reads TGTGCCAGCACCAAGGAACCATACTATGAGCAGTTCTTC. It encodes CASTKEPYYEQFF.

Concerning this clonotype: A read error may explain this, as a much larger clone is one base away. The chain employs TRBV29-1 and TRBJ2-5; D is unclear. CDR3 length equals 14 residues. Per the germline V gene, CDR1 is SQVTM and CDR2 is ANQGSEA. The CDR3 sequence is CSVEERYHQEAQYF. CDR3 DNA: TGCAGCGTTGAAGAGCGGTACCACCAAGAGGCCCAGTACTTC.

Regarding this clonotype: Without the conserved terminal phenylalanine or tryptophan, this CDR3 likely stems from a read error. This chain links TRBV12-3 or TRBV12-4 with TRBJ1-2; D gene uncertain. The V end lost 7 bases, the J end lost 2 bases, and 11 bases lay between the germline ends. This CDR3 spans 13 amino acids. CDR3 residues: CASISRVNYGYTL. In DNA form, the CDR3 reads TGTGCCAGCATCTCAAGGGTAAACTATGGCTACACCCTC.

The chain recombines TRBV7-9 with TRBJ2-5; TRBD2 agrees at 11 bases. The CDR3 length is 17 residues. Germline CDR1 reads SEHNR; CDR2 reads FQNEAQ (reference sequence). The CDR3 sequence is CTNSLVTSGSFQETQYF. In DNA, the CDR3 is TGTACCAACAGCTTAGTCACTAGCGGGAGTTTCCAAGAGACCCAGTACTTC. Full variable domain (outside the CDR3, taken from reference TRBV7-9 and TRBJ2-5): DTGVSQNPRHKITKRGQNVTFRCDPISEHNRLYWYRQTLGQGPEFLTYFQNEAQLEKSRLLSDRFSAERPKGSFSTLEIQRTEQGDSAMYLCTNSLVTSGSFQETQYFGPGTRLLVL.

As regards this clonotype: The conserved final phenylalanine or tryptophan is absent from the CDR3, which likely points to a read error. The CDR3 nucleotides are TGTGCCAGCAGTTACTCAGGTTCCGAGCAGTACCTA. It is translated as CASSYSGSEQYL. The genes are TRBV6-6 and TRBJ2-7; D not resolved. This CDR3 spans 12 amino acids. Trimming took 0 bases from V and 6 from J, leaving 6 bases between them. Per germline, CDR1 MNHNY and CDR2 SVGAGI (reference sequence).

J is TRBJ2-7 and V is TRBV6-1; D is uncertain. V shed 3 bases and J shed 2 bases, with 11 bases lying between them. Germline V lookup: CDR1 MNHNS, CDR2 SASEGT. This CDR3 is 14 amino acids long. The CDR3 is CASSDFGPPYEQYF. DNA for the CDR3: TGTGCCAGCAGTGACTTCGGGCCGCCCTACGAGCAGTACTTC.

With regard to this clonotype: Mismatch with germline at one junction end may stem from a read error. The chain couples TRBV6-4 to TRBJ2-3; no firm D call. The closer fit of TRBJ1-5 to the DNA end suggests the J call may be wrong. From germline, CDR1 is MRHNA and CDR2 SNTAGT. CDR3 length: 16 residues. The CDR3 nucleotides are TGTGCCAGCAATGACGTAGCGGGAGGGTCCGCAGATACGCAGCATTTT. Its protein is CASNDVAGGSADTQHF.

Comment on this clonotype: A much larger clone differs from this one at a single base, so this may be a read error. The chain links TRBV7-9 to TRBJ2-3; TRBD2 agrees at 9 bases. Germline V lookup: CDR1 SEHNR, CDR2 FQNEAQ (reference sequence). The CDR3 totals 13 residues. The CDR3 DNA is TGTGCCAGAAGCTTAGCGGGAGCAGATACGCAGTATTTT. Amino acid sequence: CARSLAGADTQYF.

This clonotype was detected ten times or more. The chain joins TRBV4-2 to TRBJ2-6; the D gene is possibly TRBD1 (6 bases). Trimming removed 0 bases from V and 2 bases from J, with 14 bases in between. CDR3 size: 18 residues. The germline gives CDR1 LGHNA, CDR2 YNFKEQ. CDR3 nucleotide sequence: TGTGCCAGCAGCCAAGAACCACAGGGTGATACTGGGGCCAACGTCCTGACTTTC. Encoded protein: CASSQEPQGDTGANVLTF.

In this sample, this clonotype turned up many times. CDR3 coding DNA: TGTGCCAGCAGCGAAGGGACTAGCGGGATCGTAGGGATCGGGGAGCTGTTTTTT. The encoded protein is CASSEGTSGIVGIGELFF. The V call is TRBV7-8, the J call TRBJ2-2; 13 bases line up with TRBD2. This CDR3 region has 18 residues. CDR1 is SGHVS and CDR2 is FQNEAQ in the germline V gene. Trimming cost V 5 bases and J 7 bases; bases outside gene matches: 13. The full variable domain, rest sourced from reference TRBV7-8 and TRBJ2-2, is GAGVSQSPRYKVAKRGQDVALRCDPISGHVSLFWYQQALGQGPEFLTYFQNEAQLDKSGLPSDRFFAERPEGSVSTLKIQRTQQEDSAVYLCASSEGTSGIVGIGELFFGEGSRLTVL.